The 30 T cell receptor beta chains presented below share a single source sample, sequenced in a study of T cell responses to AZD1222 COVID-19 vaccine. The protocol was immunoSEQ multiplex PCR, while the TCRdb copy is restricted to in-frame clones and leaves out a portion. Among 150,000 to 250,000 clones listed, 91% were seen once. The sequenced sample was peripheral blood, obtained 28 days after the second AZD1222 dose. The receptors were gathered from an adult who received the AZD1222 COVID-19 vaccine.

The CDR3 loop is CSVGGGYEQYF. As DNA, the CDR3 is TGCAGCGTGGGGGGCGGGTACGAGCAGTACTTC. The gene calls are TRBV29-1 and TRBJ2-7, with D perhaps assigned TRBD1 or TRBD2 (6 bases each). Germline V gene sequence: CDR1 SQVTM, CDR2 ANQGSEA. Trimming removed 6 bases from V and 4 bases from J, with 10 bases in between. The CDR3 spans 11 residues.

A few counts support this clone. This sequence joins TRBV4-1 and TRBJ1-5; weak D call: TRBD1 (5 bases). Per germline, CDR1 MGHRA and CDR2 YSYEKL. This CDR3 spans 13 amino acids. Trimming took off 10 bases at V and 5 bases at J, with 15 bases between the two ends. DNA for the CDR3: TGCGCCACGGGTCAGGGCAGATATCAGCCCCAGCATTTT. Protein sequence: CATGQGRYQPQHF.

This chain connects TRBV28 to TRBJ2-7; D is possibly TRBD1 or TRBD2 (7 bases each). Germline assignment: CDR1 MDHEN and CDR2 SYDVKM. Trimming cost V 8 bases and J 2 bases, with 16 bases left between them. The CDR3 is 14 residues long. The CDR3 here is CASGGGQIPYEQYF. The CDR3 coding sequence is TGTGCCAGCGGGGGGGGACAGATTCCCTACGAGCAGTACTTC.

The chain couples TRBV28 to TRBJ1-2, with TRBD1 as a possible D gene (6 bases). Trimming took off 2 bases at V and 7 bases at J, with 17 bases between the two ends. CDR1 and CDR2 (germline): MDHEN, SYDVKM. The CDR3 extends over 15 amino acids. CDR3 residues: CASSLDGTNRGGYTF. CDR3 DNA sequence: TGTGCCAGCAGTTTAGACGGGACAAACCGGGGTGGCTACACCTTC.

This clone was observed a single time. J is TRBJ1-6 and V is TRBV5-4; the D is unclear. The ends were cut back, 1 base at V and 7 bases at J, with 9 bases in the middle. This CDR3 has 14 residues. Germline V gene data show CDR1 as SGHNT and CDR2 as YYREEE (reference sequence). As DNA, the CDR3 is TGTGCCAGCAGCTTGAAGGTCGGCAATTCACCCCTCCACTTT. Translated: CASSLKVGNSPLHF.

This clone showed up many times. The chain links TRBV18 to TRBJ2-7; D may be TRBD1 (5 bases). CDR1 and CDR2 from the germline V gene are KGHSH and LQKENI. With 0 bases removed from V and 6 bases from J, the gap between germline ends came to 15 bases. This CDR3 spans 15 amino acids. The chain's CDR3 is CASSPPQAYGVEQYF. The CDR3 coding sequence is TGTGCCAGCTCACCACCACAGGCATACGGCGTCGAGCAGTACTTC. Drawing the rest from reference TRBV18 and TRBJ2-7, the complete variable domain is NAGVMQNPRHLVRRRGQEARLRCSPMKGHSHVYWYRQLPEEGLKFMVYLQKENIIDESGMPKERFSAEFPKEGPSILRIQQVVRGDSAAYFCASSPPQAYGVEQYFGPGTRLTVT.

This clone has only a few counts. The DNA of the CDR3 is TGTGCCAGCAGTTTGCTGGGGGGCAATCAGCCCCAGCATTTT. It specifies CASSLLGGNQPQHF. The chain is built from TRBV28 and TRBJ1-5, with D perhaps matching TRBD1 (5 bases). CDR1 is MDHEN and CDR2 is SYDVKM in the germline V gene. V was cut by 3 bases and J by 2 bases, with 8 bases left in between. This CDR3 spans 14 amino acids.

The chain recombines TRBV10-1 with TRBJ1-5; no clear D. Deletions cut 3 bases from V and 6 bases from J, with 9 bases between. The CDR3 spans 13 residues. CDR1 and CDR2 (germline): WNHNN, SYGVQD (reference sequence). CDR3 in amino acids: CASSDGPFQPQHF. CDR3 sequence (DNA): TGCGCCAGCAGTGACGGACCTTTTCAGCCCCAGCATTTT.

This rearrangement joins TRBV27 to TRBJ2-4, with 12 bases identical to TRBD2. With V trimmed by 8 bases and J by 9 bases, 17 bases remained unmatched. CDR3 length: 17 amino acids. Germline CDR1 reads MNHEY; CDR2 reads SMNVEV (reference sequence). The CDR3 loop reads CASRPDLAGGPSGIQYF. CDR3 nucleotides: TGTGCCAGCCGACCTGATCTAGCGGGAGGGCCTTCGGGCATTCAGTACTTC.

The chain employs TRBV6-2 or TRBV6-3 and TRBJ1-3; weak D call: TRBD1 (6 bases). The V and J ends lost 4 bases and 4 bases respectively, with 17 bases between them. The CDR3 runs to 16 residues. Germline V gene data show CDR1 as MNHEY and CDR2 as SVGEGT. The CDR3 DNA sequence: TGTGCCAGCAGTTCGCCCCGGGGGGCGAGAGGAAACACCATATATTTT. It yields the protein CASSSPRGARGNTIYF.

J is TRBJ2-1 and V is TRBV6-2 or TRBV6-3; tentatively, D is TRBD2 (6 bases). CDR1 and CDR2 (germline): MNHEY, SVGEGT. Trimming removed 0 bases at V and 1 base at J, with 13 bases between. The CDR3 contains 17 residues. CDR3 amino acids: CASSYSTTRQSYNEQFF. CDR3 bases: TGTGCCAGCAGTTACTCTACGACTAGACAGTCCTACAATGAGCAGTTCTTC.

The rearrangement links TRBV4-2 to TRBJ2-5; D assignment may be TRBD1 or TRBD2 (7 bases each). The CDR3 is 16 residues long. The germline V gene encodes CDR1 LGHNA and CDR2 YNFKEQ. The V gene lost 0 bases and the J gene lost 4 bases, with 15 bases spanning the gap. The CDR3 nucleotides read TGTGCCAGCAGCCAAGAGACGGCCAGGGGGGGAGAGACCCAGTACTTC. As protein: CASSQETARGGETQYF.

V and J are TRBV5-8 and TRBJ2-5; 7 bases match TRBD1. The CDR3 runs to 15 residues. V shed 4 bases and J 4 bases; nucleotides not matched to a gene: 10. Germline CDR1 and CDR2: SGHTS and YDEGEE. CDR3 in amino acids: CASSLNRQGPETQYF. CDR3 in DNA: TGTGCCAGCAGCCTCAACCGACAGGGCCCAGAGACCCAGTACTTC.

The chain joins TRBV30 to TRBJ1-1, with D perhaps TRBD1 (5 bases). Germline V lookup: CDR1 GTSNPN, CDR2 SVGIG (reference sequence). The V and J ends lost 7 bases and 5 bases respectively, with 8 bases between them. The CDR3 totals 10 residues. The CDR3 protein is CASRGTEAFF. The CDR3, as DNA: TGTGCCTCTCGGGGGACTGAAGCTTTCTTT.

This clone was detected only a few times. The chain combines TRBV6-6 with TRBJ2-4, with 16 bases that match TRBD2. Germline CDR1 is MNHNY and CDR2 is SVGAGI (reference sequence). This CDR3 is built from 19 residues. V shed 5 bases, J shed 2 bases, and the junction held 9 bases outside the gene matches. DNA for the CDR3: TGTGCCAGCAGTCCCTCGGGACTAGCGGGAGGGGGGACCAAAAACATTCAGTACTTC. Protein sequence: CASSPSGLAGGGTKNIQYF.

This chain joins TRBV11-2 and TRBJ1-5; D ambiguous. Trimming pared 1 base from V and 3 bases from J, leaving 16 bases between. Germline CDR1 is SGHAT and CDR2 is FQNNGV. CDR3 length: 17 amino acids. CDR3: CASSLGRLGSDNQPQHF. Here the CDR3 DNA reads TGTGCCAGCAGCTTAGGGAGATTGGGTTCCGACAATCAGCCCCAGCATTTT.

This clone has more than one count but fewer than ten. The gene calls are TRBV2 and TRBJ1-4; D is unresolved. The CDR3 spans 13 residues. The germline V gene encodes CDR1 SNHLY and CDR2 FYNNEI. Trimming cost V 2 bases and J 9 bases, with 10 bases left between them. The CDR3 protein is CASSEMEDQKLFF. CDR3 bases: TGTGCCAGCAGTGAAATGGAGGACCAAAAACTGTTTTTT.

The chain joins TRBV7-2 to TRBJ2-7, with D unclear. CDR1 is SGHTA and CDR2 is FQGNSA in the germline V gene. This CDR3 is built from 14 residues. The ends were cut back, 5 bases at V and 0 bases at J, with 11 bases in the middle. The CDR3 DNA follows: TGTGCCAGCAGCCCCGCCCGGAGCTCCTACGAGCAGTACTTC. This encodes CASSPARSSYEQYF.

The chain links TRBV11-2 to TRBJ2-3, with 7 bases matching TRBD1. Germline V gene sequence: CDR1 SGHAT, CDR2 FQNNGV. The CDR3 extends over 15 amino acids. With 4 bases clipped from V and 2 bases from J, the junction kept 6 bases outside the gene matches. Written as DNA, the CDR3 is TGTGCCAGCAGCTACAGGGGATTCCTCACAGATACGCAGTATTTT. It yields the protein CASSYRGFLTDTQYF.

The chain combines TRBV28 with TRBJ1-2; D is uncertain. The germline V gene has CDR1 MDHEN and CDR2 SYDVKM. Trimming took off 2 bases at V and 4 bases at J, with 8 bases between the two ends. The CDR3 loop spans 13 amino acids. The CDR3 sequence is CASSLEGIYGYTF. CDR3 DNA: TGTGCCAGCAGTTTAGAAGGGATCTATGGCTACACCTTC.

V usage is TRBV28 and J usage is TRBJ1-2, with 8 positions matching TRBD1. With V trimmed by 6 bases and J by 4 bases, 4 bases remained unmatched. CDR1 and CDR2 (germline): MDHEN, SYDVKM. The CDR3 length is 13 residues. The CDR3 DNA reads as TGTGCCAGCAGCCCGACAGGGGCCTATGGCTACACCTTC. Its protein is CASSPTGAYGYTF.

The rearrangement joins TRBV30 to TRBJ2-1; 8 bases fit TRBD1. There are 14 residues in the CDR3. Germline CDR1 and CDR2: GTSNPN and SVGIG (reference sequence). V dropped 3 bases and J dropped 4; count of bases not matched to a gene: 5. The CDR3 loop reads CAWRGQGIYNEQFF. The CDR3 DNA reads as TGTGCCTGGAGAGGACAGGGAATTTACAATGAGCAGTTCTTC.

CDR3 DNA sequence: TGTGCCAGCAGCTTAGATGGAAGCAATCAGCCCCAGCATTTT. Encoded protein: CASSLDGSNQPQHF. This chain links TRBV11-2 with TRBJ1-5; D gene ambiguous. The CDR3 extends over 14 amino acids. The V and J ends lost 0 bases and 1 base respectively, with 4 bases between them. Germline values: CDR1 SGHAT, CDR2 FQNNGV.

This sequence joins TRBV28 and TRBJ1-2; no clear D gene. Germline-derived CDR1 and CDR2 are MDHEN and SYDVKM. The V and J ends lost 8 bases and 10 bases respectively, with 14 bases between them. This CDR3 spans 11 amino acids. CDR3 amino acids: CASGTTFFYTF. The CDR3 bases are TGTGCCAGCGGAACGACTTTCTTCTACACCTTC.

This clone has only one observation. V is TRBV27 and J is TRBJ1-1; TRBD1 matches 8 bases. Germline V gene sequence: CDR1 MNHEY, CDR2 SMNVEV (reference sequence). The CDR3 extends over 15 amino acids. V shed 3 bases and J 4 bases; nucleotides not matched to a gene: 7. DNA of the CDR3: TGTGCCAGCAGTTTGCAGGGGGCGCCGGGCACTGAAGCTTTCTTT. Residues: CASSLQGAPGTEAFF.

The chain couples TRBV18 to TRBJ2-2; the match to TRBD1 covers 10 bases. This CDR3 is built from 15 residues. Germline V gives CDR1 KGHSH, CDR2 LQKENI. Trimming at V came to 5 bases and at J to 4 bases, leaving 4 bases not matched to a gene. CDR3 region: CASSAGTGATGELFF. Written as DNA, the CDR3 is TGTGCCAGCTCAGCCGGGACAGGGGCCACCGGGGAGCTGTTTTTT.

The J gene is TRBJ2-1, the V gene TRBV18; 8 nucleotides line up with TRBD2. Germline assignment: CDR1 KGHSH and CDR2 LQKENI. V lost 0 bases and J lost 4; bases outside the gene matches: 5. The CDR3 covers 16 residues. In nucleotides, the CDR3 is TGTGCCAGCTCACCACCGACGACTAGCGCTTACAATGAGCAGTTCTTC. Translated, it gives CASSPPTTSAYNEQFF.

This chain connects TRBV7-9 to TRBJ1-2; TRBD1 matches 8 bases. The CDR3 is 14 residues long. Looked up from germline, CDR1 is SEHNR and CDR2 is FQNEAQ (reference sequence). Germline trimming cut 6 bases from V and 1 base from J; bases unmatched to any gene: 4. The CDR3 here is CASRGTGSNYGYTF. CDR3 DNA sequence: TGTGCCAGCAGGGGGACAGGAAGTAACTATGGCTACACCTTC. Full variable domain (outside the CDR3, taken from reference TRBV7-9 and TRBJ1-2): DTGVSQNPRHKITKRGQNVTFRCDPISEHNRLYWYRQTLGQGPEFLTYFQNEAQLEKSRLLSDRFSAERPKGSFSTLEIQRTEQGDSAMYLCASRGTGSNYGYTFGSGTRLTVV.

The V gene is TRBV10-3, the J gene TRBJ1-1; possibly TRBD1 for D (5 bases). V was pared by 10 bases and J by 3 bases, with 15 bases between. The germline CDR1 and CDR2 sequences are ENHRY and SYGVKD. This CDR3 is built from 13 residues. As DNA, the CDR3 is TGTGCCACCCAGTGGGGGGGAGACACTGAAGCTTTCTTT. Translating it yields CATQWGGDTEAFF.

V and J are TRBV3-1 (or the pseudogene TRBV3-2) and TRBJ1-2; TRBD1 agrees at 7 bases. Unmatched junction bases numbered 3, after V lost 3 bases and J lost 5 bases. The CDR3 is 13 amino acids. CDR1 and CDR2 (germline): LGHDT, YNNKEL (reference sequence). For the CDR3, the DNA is TGTGCCAGCAGCCACGCAGGGGGATATGGCTACACCTTC. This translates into CASSHAGGYGYTF.